This TCR beta chain emerged from a study of OX40 agonist ivuxolimab in advanced cancers. Study-wide context: Clinicians treated patients with ivuxolimab, an agonistic anti-OX40 (CD134) antibody.

Per germline, CDR1 MGHDK and CDR2 SYGVNS. CDR3 size: 16 residues. Between the trimmed V and J ends, which lost 1 base and 1 base, there was a span of 12 bases. Profiling relied on immunoSEQ multiplex PCR, and the TCRdb table lists in-frame clones only, not all of them. The table includes about 61,000 clones, about four fifths detected once. The sequence was collected from an adult with an advanced solid tumor such as melanoma, head and neck, liver or kidney cancer. The chain joins TRBV25-1 to TRBJ2-3; D may be TRBD1 or TRBD2 (7 bases each). The sequencing used CD4+ or CD8+ T cells sorted from blood, collected in a trial of the OX40 agonist ivuxolimab. The CDR3 is CASSESQGGGTDTQYF. As DNA, the CDR3 is TGTGCCAGCAGTGAATCTCAGGGGGGGGGCACAGATACGCAGTATTTT.